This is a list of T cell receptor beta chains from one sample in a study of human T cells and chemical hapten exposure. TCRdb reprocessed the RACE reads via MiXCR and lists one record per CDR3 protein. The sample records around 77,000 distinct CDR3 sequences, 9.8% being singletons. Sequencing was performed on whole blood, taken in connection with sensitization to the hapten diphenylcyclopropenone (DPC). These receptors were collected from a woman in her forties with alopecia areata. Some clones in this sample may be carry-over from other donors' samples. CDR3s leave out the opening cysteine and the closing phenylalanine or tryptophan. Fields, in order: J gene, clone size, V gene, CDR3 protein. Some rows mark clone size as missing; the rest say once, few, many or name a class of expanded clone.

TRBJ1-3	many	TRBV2	ASISRGPSGNTIY
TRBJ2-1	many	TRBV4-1	ASSQEGLAGGYEQF
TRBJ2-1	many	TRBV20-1	SARGGGATHNEQF
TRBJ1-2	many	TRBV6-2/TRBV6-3	ASTGSGTGNGYT
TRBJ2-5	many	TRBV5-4	ASSLVRGEETQY
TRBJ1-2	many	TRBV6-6	ASSYSASGNYGYT
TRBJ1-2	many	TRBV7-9	ASSRTLGATLENYGYT
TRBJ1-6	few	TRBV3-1	ASSQEWRASPLH
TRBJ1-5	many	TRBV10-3	AISEVTGASNQPQH
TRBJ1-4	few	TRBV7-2	ASSFGVTNEKLF
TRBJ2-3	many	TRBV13	ASSYGPGLGTDTQY
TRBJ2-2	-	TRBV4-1	ASSPYGSGGAAGELF
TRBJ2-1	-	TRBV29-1	SAGLAGYNEQF